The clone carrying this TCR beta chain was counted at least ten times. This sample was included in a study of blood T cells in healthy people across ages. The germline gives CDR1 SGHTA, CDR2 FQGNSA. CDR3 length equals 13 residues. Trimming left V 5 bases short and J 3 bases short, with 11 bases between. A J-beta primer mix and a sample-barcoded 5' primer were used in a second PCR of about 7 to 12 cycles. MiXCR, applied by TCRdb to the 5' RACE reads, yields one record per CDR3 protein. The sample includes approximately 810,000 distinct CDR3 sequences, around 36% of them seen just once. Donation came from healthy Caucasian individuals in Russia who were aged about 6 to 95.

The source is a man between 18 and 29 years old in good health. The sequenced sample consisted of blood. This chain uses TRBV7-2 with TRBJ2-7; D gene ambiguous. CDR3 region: CASSQATGYEQYF. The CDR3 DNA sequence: TGTGCCAGCAGCCAGGCGACGGGCTACGAGCAGTACTTC.